This T cell receptor (beta chain) emerged from a study of cytomegalovirus exposure and HLA in healthy donors. It was with 60 Vbeta and 13 Jbeta primers that the PCR ran. Per the authors' pipeline: In a later analysis, 79 million or so unique TCR beta chains included roughly 11 million shared by two or more donors. This table comes from immunoSEQ multiplex PCR, and its TCRdb copy is limited to in-frame clones, with some not included. The D gene and trimming were derived from the DNA, and the V and J assignments and clone size from that table. The ten most abundant clones cover about 2% of a sample with tens of thousands of clones. Points from the study as a whole: Rare TCR sequences dominated, though some public TCRs recurred in many donors. Cytomegalovirus association was assigned to about 150 TCR beta chains. The authors later linked a missense DCLRE1C variant to TCR beta V- and J-gene trimming.

To note about this clone: Its target is not known.

The source is a middle-aged woman in good health and CMV-seronegative. Specimen: PBMCs.

The CDR3 DNA reads as TGTGCCAGCAGCTTGGACAGGGGGCAGGCAGCTTTCTTT. Translated, it gives CASSLDRGQAAFF. The chain joins TRBV7-2 to TRBJ1-1; TRBD1 matches 11 bases. This CDR3 comprises 13 residues. CDR1 is SGHTA and CDR2 is FQGNSA in the germline V gene. V dropped 3 bases and J dropped 10; count of bases not matched to a gene: 4.